Below are 6 T cell receptor beta chains sequenced from a single sample in a study of shared clonotypes between healthy human individuals (dated by TCRdb to the early 2020s). Library creation used the immunoSEQ multiplex PCR assay. TCRdb holds this immuneACCESS table with in-frame rearrangements only. Some clones are missing; in checked studies, unresolved V genes explain under half, and the rest has no known cause. The sample table holds some 2,000,000 clones, of which about 95% were seen once. The top ten constitute 1.1% of the sample. CD8 naive samples were obtained by positive selection for CCR7 among CD45RO-negative cells, yielding a CD45RA+CCR7+ population from which TemRA cells were excluded. The sample consisted of naive CD8+ T cells sorted from blood. Taken with the paper, the label for cell subset or site translates to: CD45RA+CCR7+. Receptors originate from a man between 18 and 35 years old in good health.

The chain employs TRBV4-1 and TRBJ1-5, with a possible D match to TRBD1 (6 bases). In germline, CDR1 is MGHRA, CDR2 YSYEKL. The length of the CDR3 is 15 residues. V gave up 4 bases and J gave up 3 bases, with 13 bases separating them. CDR3 amino acids: CASSPGTPPNQPQHF. In DNA form, the CDR3 reads TGCGCCAGCAGCCCGGGGACACCCCCCAATCAGCCCCAGCATTTT.

Worth noting for this clone: The sample holds other DNA sequences that translate to the same CDR3. The chain combines TRBV6-5 with TRBJ2-5; the D is unclear. The CDR3 spans 11 residues. Per the germline V gene, CDR1 is MNHEY and CDR2 is SVGAGI. Trimming removed 3 bases at V and 4 bases at J, with 3 bases between. The CDR3 is CASSYRETQYF. In DNA form, the CDR3 reads TGTGCCAGCAGTTATCGAGAGACCCAGTACTTC.

V usage is TRBV4-1 and J usage is TRBJ2-7; weak D call: TRBD2 (5 bases). Germline lookup yields CDR1 MGHRA and CDR2 YSYEKL. The CDR3 extends over 14 amino acids. The V and J ends lost 2 bases and 3 bases respectively, with 11 bases between them. The CDR3 nucleotides read TGCGCCAGCAGCCAAAACGGGATCGGCTACGAGCAGTACTTC. This translates into CASSQNGIGYEQYF.

The rearrangement uses TRBV7-6 and TRBJ1-1, with D perhaps matching TRBD1 (5 bases). The CDR3 loop spans 14 amino acids. Trimming removed 5 bases at V and 0 bases at J, with 10 bases between. Germline loops: CDR1 SGHVS, CDR2 FNYEAQ. The CDR3 DNA sequence: TGTGCCAGCAGCGGTTCAGGGATGAACACTGAAGCTTTCTTT. This translates into CASSGSGMNTEAFF.

The chain couples TRBV4-1 to TRBJ2-3, with D hard to call. V lost 0 bases, J lost 6 bases, and 25 bases lay in between. This CDR3 is built from 19 residues. Germline loops: CDR1 MGHRA, CDR2 YSYEKL. The CDR3, as DNA: TGCGCCAGCAGCCAAGAGCAACTGTTCGTCATAGGTCGGTGGGATACGCAGTATTTT. This sequence encodes CASSQEQLFVIGRWDTQYF.

The J gene is TRBJ2-5, the V gene TRBV28, with 12 bases identical to TRBD2. The length of the CDR3 is 18 residues. V dropped 2 bases and J dropped 3; count of bases not matched to a gene: 10. Looked up from germline, CDR1 is MDHEN and CDR2 is SYDVKM. The CDR3, as DNA: TGTGCCAGCAGTTTACTCGGGACTAGCGGGCTAAGGGAAGAGACCCAGTACTTC. Encoded protein: CASSLLGTSGLREETQYF.